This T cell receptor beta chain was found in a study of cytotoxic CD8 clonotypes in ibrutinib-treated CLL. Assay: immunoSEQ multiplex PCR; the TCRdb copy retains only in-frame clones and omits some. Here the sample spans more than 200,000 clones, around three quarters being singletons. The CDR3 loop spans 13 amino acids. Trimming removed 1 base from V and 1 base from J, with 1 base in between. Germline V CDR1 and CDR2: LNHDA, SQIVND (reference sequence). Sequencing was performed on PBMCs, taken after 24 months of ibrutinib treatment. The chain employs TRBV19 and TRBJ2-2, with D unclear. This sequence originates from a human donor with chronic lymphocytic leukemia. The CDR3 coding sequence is TGTGCCAGTAGTATAGTGAACACCGGGGAGCTGTTTTTT. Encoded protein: CASSIVNTGELFF.